This T cell receptor beta chain stems from a study of T cells after yellow fever vaccination. The CDR3 runs 12 residues. CDR1 is DFQATT and CDR2 is SNEGSKA in the germline V gene (reference sequence). V was cut by 3 bases and J by 7 bases, with 10 bases left in between. Findings of the study overall: Detected again after the booster were most primary-vaccination clones, at nearly 97% CD4 and approximately 90% CD8.

TCR cDNA, made by 5'RACE template switching, carried an added universal primer site and UMIs. TCRdb reprocessed the 5' RACE reads via MiXCR and lists one record per CDR3 protein. Among roughly 120,000 distinct CDR3 sequences listed, about 7% were seen once. This clonotype was seen many times. Its cognate antigen is unknown. This clonotype was obtained from a man younger than 30 who received the YFV17D yellow fever vaccine. The sequenced sample was CD4+ T cells sorted from PBMCs, obtained more than 40 days after the first yellow fever vaccination. The J gene is TRBJ1-5, the V gene TRBV20-1, with D uncertain. This CDR3 is CSARKGGQPQHF. In DNA, the CDR3 is TGCAGTGCTAGGAAAGGTGGGCAGCCCCAGCATTTT.